These 32 T cell receptor beta chains came from one sample sequenced in a study of T cells in Graves' hyperthyroidism and ophthalmopathy. RNA transcripts yielded amplified TCR beta CDR3 regions. The HTBI set primed first-round TCR CDR3 RT-PCR. Using its own MiXCR run on the multiplex PCR reads, TCRdb lists one record per CDR3 protein. The sample has about 620,000 distinct CDR3 sequences, around 15% seen once; the top ten hold 3% to 4.5%. The sequenced material came from blood. Source of these receptors: a woman aged 25 to 39 with Graves' hyperthyroidism.

As to this clonotype: A read error may explain this, as a much larger clone is one base away. The chain uses TRBV10-3 and TRBJ2-2; D unclear. The CDR3 sequence is 15 residues long. Between the trimmed V and J ends, which lost 5 bases and 5 bases, there was a span of 15 bases. Germline assignment: CDR1 ENHRY and CDR2 SYGVKD. In DNA form, the CDR3 reads TGTGCCATCAGTCCTTTTAGTCGTGAGACCGGGGAGCTGTTTTTT. Translated: CAISPFSRETGELFF.

Only a few counts were recorded for this clonotype. CDR3 loop: CASSVEGGYAGGGNEQFF. CDR3 nucleotide sequence: TGTGCCAGCAGCGTAGAGGGGGGCTATGCGGGAGGGGGGAATGAGCAGTTCTTC. The chain employs TRBV9 and TRBJ2-1, with 9 nucleotides matching TRBD2. V was pared by 0 bases and J by 7 bases, with 14 bases of the junction left unmatched. The CDR3 consists of 18 residues. From germline, CDR1 is SGDLS and CDR2 YYNGEE.

The genes are TRBV15 and TRBJ2-7; D is possibly TRBD1 (6 bases). In germline, CDR1 is LNHNV, CDR2 YYDKDF (reference sequence). This CDR3 is built from 15 residues. V lost 0 bases and J 2 bases, leaving 11 bases between the germline ends. In DNA, the CDR3 is TGTGCCACCAGCAGAGACAGGACAGCTACCTACGAGCAGTACTTC. Its protein is CATSRDRTATYEQYF.

This clonotype occurred a few times. The gene calls are TRBV6-2 or TRBV6-3 and TRBJ2-1; 9 nucleotides agree with TRBD2. This CDR3 is 15 amino acids long. After removal of 5 bases from V and 5 bases from J, the junction contained 7 bases not matched to a gene. CDR1 and CDR2 (germline): MNHEY, SVGEGT. This CDR3 is CASSHLAGLHNEQFF. CDR3 in DNA: TGTGCCAGCAGTCATCTAGCGGGGCTCCACAATGAGCAGTTCTTC.

This clonotype came up many times. The chain joins TRBV2 to TRBJ1-5; 9 nucleotides match TRBD1. CDR3 size: 15 residues. The trim removed 7 bases at V and 0 bases at J, leaving 4 bases unmatched. Germline loops: CDR1 SNHLY, CDR2 FYNNEI. CDR3 residues: CASTLGQGSNQPQHF. The CDR3 nucleotides are TGTGCCAGCACTTTGGGACAGGGTAGCAATCAGCCCCAGCATTTT.

The V call is TRBV20-1, the J call TRBJ2-1; no clear D. There are 15 residues in the CDR3. The germline V gene encodes CDR1 DFQATT and CDR2 SNEGSKA (reference sequence). The V end was cut by 3 bases, the J end by 0 bases, with 12 bases between. The CDR3: CSASFGQSSYNEQFF. The CDR3 DNA reads TGCAGTGCTAGTTTTGGCCAGAGCTCCTACAATGAGCAGTTCTTC.

The table lists this clonotype with many counts. The chain is built from TRBV10-3 and TRBJ2-7; TRBD1 might be the D (6 bases). The CDR3 has 15 residues. Trimming cost V 0 bases and J 2 bases, with 11 bases left between them. The germline CDR1 and CDR2 sequences are ENHRY and SYGVKD. The DNA of the CDR3 is TGTGCCATCAGTGAGTCGGAGGACAGACCCTACGAGCAGTACTTC. Its translation is CAISESEDRPYEQYF.

This clonotype was picked up many times. The rearrangement uses TRBV2 and TRBJ1-1; no definite D call. The CDR3 is 11 amino acids. Deletions cut 6 bases from V and 3 bases from J, with 5 bases between. Germline V lookup: CDR1 SNHLY, CDR2 FYNNEI. The CDR3 sequence: CASRFDTEAFF. Written as DNA, the CDR3 is TGTGCCAGCAGGTTCGACACTGAAGCTTTCTTT.

This clonotype was counted ten times or more. The CDR3 loop reads CASSLGRSYTF. CDR3 nucleotides: TGTGCCAGCAGCTTAGGACGTAGCTACACCTTC. This chain joins TRBV11-2 and TRBJ1-2; D remains ambiguous. Germline V gene sequence: CDR1 SGHAT, CDR2 FQNNGV. The CDR3 is 11 residues long. With 1 base removed from V and 9 bases from J, the gap between germline ends came to 6 bases.

A few counts support this clonotype. The CDR3 DNA reads TGTGCCAGTAGTCCCCTTCAGGGGTTATCCTACGAGCAGTACTTC. It yields the protein CASSPLQGLSYEQYF. The genes are TRBV19 and TRBJ2-7, with D possibly being TRBD1 (6 bases). V was clipped by 5 bases and J by 1 base, with 15 bases between them. CDR3 length equals 15 residues. CDR1 LNHDA and CDR2 SQIVND come from the germline V gene (reference sequence).

This clonotype was seen more than once but under ten times. The V call is TRBV29-1, the J call TRBJ1-3; D is undetermined. Germline V lookup: CDR1 SQVTM, CDR2 ANQGSEA. CDR3 size: 14 residues. With 2 bases removed from V and 0 bases from J, the gap between germline ends came to 8 bases. As DNA, the CDR3 is TGCAGCGTTGAATCAGGCTACTCTGGAAACACCATATATTTT. This gives the protein CSVESGYSGNTIYF.

This clonotype has only a few counts. V is TRBV7-2 and J is TRBJ1-2, with TRBD1 matching 8 bases. The germline gives CDR1 SGHTA, CDR2 FQGNSA. The CDR3 is 14 amino acids. J lost 4 bases, V lost 3 bases, and 4 bases had no gene match. The CDR3 DNA follows: TGTGCCAGCAGCTTGGACAGGGCCACCTATGGCTACACCTTC. It specifies CASSLDRATYGYTF.

This clonotype was detected ten times or more. The chain joins TRBV2 to TRBJ2-1; weak D call: TRBD1 (5 bases). CDR1 is SNHLY and CDR2 is FYNNEI in the germline V gene. The CDR3 has 14 amino acids. The CDR3 nucleotides read TGTGCGAGCCGTGGGGCGCCAGACAACAATGAGCAGTTCTTC. Encoded protein: CASRGAPDNNEQFF.

This clonotype was recorded many times. This chain connects TRBV28 to TRBJ1-5; D remains ambiguous. Per the germline V gene, CDR1 is MDHEN and CDR2 is SYDVKM. V lost 2 bases, J lost 0 bases, and 5 bases lay in between. CDR3 length: 14 residues. The DNA for the CDR3 is TGTGCCAGCAGTTTACGATATAGCAATCAGCCCCAGCATTTT. This encodes CASSLRYSNQPQHF. Full variable domain (remainder filled in from reference TRBV28 and TRBJ1-5): DVKVTQSSRYLVKRTGEKVFLECVQDMDHENMFWYRQDPGLGLRLIYFSYDVKMKEKGDIPEGYSVSREKKERFSLILESASTNQTSMYLCASSLRYSNQPQHFGDGTRLSIL.

This clonotype was seen a few times. The V call is TRBV27, the J call TRBJ2-7; the D gene is possibly TRBD2 (5 bases). Germline values: CDR1 MNHEY, CDR2 SMNVEV (reference sequence). The CDR3 sequence is 13 residues long. Trimming cost V 3 bases and J 3 bases, with 9 bases left between them. The CDR3 DNA reads as TGTGCCAGCAGTTTTGGACTGAACTACGAGCAGTACTTC. This encodes CASSFGLNYEQYF.

This clonotype has a count of ten or more. V and J are TRBV7-2 and TRBJ2-7; 10 bases agree with TRBD2. V lost 7 bases and J lost 6; bases outside the gene matches: 9. In germline, CDR1 is SGHTA, CDR2 FQGNSA. The CDR3 length is 14 residues. In DNA, the CDR3 is TGTGCCAGCAAACCCGGGACTAGCGATTCCGAGCAGTACTTC. Translation: CASKPGTSDSEQYF.

Ten or more counts support this clonotype. The J gene is TRBJ2-5, the V gene TRBV20-1; TRBD1 aligns across 9 bases. The CDR3 is 13 residues long. CDR1 is DFQATT, CDR2 SNEGSKA, per germline (reference sequence). Losses at the gene ends were 1 base for V and 6 bases for J; bases not matched to a gene: 3. Written as DNA, the CDR3 is TGCAGTGCTAGAGGGACAGGGGCGAAGACCCAGTACTTC. This translates into CSARGTGAKTQYF.

This clonotype was recorded many times. The chain couples TRBV7-3 to TRBJ2-1; TRBD2 matches at 8 bases. Germline V lookup: CDR1 SGHTA, CDR2 FQGTGA. The CDR3 length is 16 residues. V shed 4 bases and J 8 bases; nucleotides not matched to a gene: 13. The CDR3 loop is CASSSGLGPYFDEQFF. The CDR3 DNA sequence: TGTGCCAGCAGCTCGGGACTAGGTCCCTATTTTGATGAGCAGTTCTTC.

V usage is TRBV4-2 and J usage is TRBJ2-2, with TRBD1 as a possible D gene (6 bases). This CDR3 is built from 16 residues. The V gene's germline CDR1 is LGHNA and CDR2 YNFKEQ. V was pared by 4 bases and J by 5 bases, with 17 bases between. The CDR3 reads CASSPYKQGLTGELFF. In nucleotides, the CDR3 is TGTGCCAGCAGCCCTTACAAACAGGGATTGACCGGGGAGCTGTTTTTT.

For this clonotype: The final CDR3 position lacks the conserved phenylalanine or tryptophan, pointing to a likely read error. This rearrangement joins TRBV5-5 to TRBJ2-5; perhaps TRBD2 as D (5 bases). V lost 0 bases and J lost 0, with 6 bases in between. CDR1 SGHKS and CDR2 YYEKEE come from the germline V gene (reference sequence). CDR3 length: 14 residues. The CDR3 sequence is CASSLGGNQETQYL. Here the CDR3 DNA reads TGTGCCAGCAGCTTGGGAGGGAACCAAGAGACCCAGTACCTC.

This clonotype was observed many times. This chain links TRBV7-2 with TRBJ1-5; D uncertain. Germline V gene sequence: CDR1 SGHTA, CDR2 FQGNSA. V lost 1 base to trimming and J lost 3 bases, with 10 bases between them. The CDR3 has 15 amino acids. In DNA form, the CDR3 reads TGTGCCAGCAGCTTAGGCGCAGGAAACAATCAGCCCCAGCATTTT. The encoded protein is CASSLGAGNNQPQHF.

This clonotype was observed a few times. The chain carries TRBV30 and TRBJ2-2; no clear D. The germline V and J ends were trimmed by 1 base and 6 bases, with 6 bases remaining between them. CDR3 length equals 12 residues. Germline-derived CDR1 and CDR2 are GTSNPN and SVGIG (reference sequence). The CDR3 spells CAWSEGPGELFF. CDR3 DNA: TGTGCCTGGAGTGAAGGTCCCGGGGAGCTGTTTTTT.

The chain joins TRBV15 to TRBJ2-2, with 10 bases fitting TRBD2. The CDR3 consists of 18 residues. Per germline, CDR1 LNHNV and CDR2 YYDKDF (reference sequence). V was pared by 1 base and J by 7 bases, with 12 bases of the junction left unmatched. The CDR3 DNA is TGTGCCACCAGCAGAGGCCGAACCGGGACTAGCGCTGTCGGGGAGCTGTTTTTT. Amino acids: CATSRGRTGTSAVGELFF.

This clonotype was observed a handful of times. Sequence at one end of the junction differs from germline and may be a read error. The V gene is TRBV28, the J gene TRBJ2-7, with a possible D match to TRBD1 (5 bases). Per germline, CDR1 MDHEN and CDR2 SYDVKM. The CDR3 has 12 residues. In nucleotides, the CDR3 is TGTGCCAGCAGTTTGTGGGGCCACGAGCGGTACTTC. This codes for CASSLWGHERYF.

This clonotype was seen at least ten times. The chain carries TRBV7-8 and TRBJ2-1, with D possibly being TRBD1 (5 bases). Germline V gene sequence: CDR1 SGHVS, CDR2 FQNEAQ. The CDR3 contains 18 residues. V was pared by 1 base and J by 0 bases, with 16 bases between. CDR3 DNA sequence: TGTGCCAGCAGCTTAGTGTCGGTTGGGCAGGGCTCCTACAATGAGCAGTTCTTC. Its translation: CASSLVSVGQGSYNEQFF.

The chain couples TRBV28 to TRBJ2-3; D remains unclear. Trimming shortened V by 6 bases and J by 0 bases, and 13 bases separated the two germline ends. Germline V CDR1 and CDR2: MDHEN, SYDVKM. The CDR3 contains 15 residues. CDR3 DNA sequence: TGTGCCAGCAGCCTCGCGCGGTTAAGCACAGATACGCAGTATTTT. This translates into CASSLARLSTDTQYF.

The chain has TRBV7-2 and TRBJ1-2; 8 nucleotides line up with TRBD1. Trimming at V came to 5 bases and at J to 4 bases, leaving 6 bases not matched to a gene. Germline CDR1 is SGHTA and CDR2 is FQGNSA. The CDR3 covers 14 residues. For the CDR3, the DNA is TGTGCCAGCAGCCCTGACAGGGGTGGCTATGGCTACACCTTC. This sequence encodes CASSPDRGGYGYTF.

This clonotype came up a few times. The chain carries TRBV19 and TRBJ1-2, with D perhaps matching TRBD1 (5 bases). This CDR3 contains 16 residues. V lost 7 bases to trimming and J lost 5 bases, with 23 bases between them. CDR1 is LNHDA, CDR2 SQIVND, per germline (reference sequence). CDR3 in amino acids: CASISRLGQGVYGYTF. CDR3 sequence (DNA): TGTGCCAGTATTTCCCGCCTGGGGCAGGGCGTATATGGCTACACCTTC.

Many counts were recorded for this clonotype. This rearrangement joins TRBV6-1 to TRBJ1-2; 7 nucleotides match TRBD1. The V and J ends lost 6 bases and 5 bases, in that order; junction bases with no gene match: 3. Germline V CDR1 and CDR2: MNHNS, SASEGT. The length of the CDR3 is 12 residues. The CDR3 DNA reads as TGTGCCAGCAGAACGACAGGGTATGGCTACACCTTC. Translation gives CASRTTGYGYTF.

This clonotype was recorded at least ten times. J is TRBJ1-2 and V is TRBV28; 9 bases are a match to TRBD1. This CDR3 has 15 residues. V lost 6 bases to trimming and J lost 2 bases; unmatched junction nucleotides: 7. Germline V lookup: CDR1 MDHEN, CDR2 SYDVKM. CDR3 in DNA: TGTGCCAGCAGCCGTCCCGGGACAGGGAACTATGGCTACACCTTC. It codes for CASSRPGTGNYGYTF.

This clonotype was found many times. The chain recombines TRBV7-9 with TRBJ2-1, with D unclear. CDR1 and CDR2 (germline): SEHNR, FQNEAQ (reference sequence). V shed 2 bases and J shed 0 bases, with 8 bases lying between them. The CDR3 sequence is 15 residues long. CDR3 DNA sequence: TGTGCCAGCAGCTTACGCGACGACTCCTACAATGAGCAGTTCTTC. Amino acid sequence: CASSLRDDSYNEQFF. Drawing the rest from reference TRBV7-9 and TRBJ2-1, the complete variable domain is DTGVSQNPRHKITKRGQNVTFRCDPISEHNRLYWYRQTLGQGPEFLTYFQNEAQLEKSRLLSDRFSAERPKGSFSTLEIQRTEQGDSAMYLCASSLRDDSYNEQFFGPGTRLTVL.

The chain carries TRBV13 and TRBJ2-7; unclear D gene. Trimming left V 2 bases short and J 0 bases short, with 11 bases between. This CDR3 region has 15 residues. CDR1 is PRHDT, CDR2 FYEKMQ, per germline (reference sequence). The CDR3 here is CASSLQYASSYEQYF. The CDR3 bases are TGTGCCAGCAGCTTACAGTACGCAAGCTCCTACGAGCAGTACTTC. Looking up the rest from reference TRBV13 and TRBJ2-7 gives the full variable domain: AAGVIQSPRHLIKEKRETATLKCYPIPRHDTVYWYQQGPGQDPQFLISFYEKMQSDKGSIPDRFSAQQFSDYHSELNMSSLELGDSALYFCASSLQYASSYEQYFGPGTRLTVT.